What follows describes a single TCR beta chain. This clone was seen once. Its cognate antigen has yet to be identified. No qualities accompany the bases; no much larger clone lies one base away. This sample is drawn from a study of blood T cell repertoires in COVID-19 (dated by TCRdb to 2019 to 2021). For context, the study as a whole: The collaborator samples originated in the United States, Italy and Spain and spanned the acute and convalescent phases of COVID-19. The material from the prospective study consisted of cDNA or gDNA derived from T cells, B-cell-depleted T cells, or PBMCs. Deeply sampled blood TCRbeta repertoires from subjects exposed to, actively infected with, or recovered from COVID-19 were included in the dataset. The repertoires were made available in a free public database intended to serve as a resource for research on the immune response to SARS-CoV-2. The samples were drawn from two sources: the first 160 participants of the ongoing ImmuneRACE study, and 1,200 or so subjects contributed by 6 global collaborators. Sample metadata almost always included a de-identified subject ID, COVID-19 status, age in years and sex. HLA class I and class II types, where available, came from metadata supplied by the sample provider rather than from assay-based typing. What the work shows at the level of the full study, not this receptor alone: How much clinical and demographic metadata was included differed by source and by participant, and the metadata was provided uncurated.

CDR1 and CDR2, per the germline V gene (reference sequence), are LNHDA and SQIVND. Trimming leaves V shorter by 2 bases and J shorter by 1 base, with the junction holding 8 bases beyond the gene matches. Taken from cysteine to phenylalanine, the CDR3 has 17 residues. The kept DNA is CDR3 alone, 51 bases in frame from the first base. The collaborating institutions used their own protocols to collect whole blood in K2EDTA tubes. Collaborator samples were shipped for TCRbeta analysis as frozen whole blood, isolated PBMCs, or DNA extracted from either sample type. TCRbeta CDR3 regions were amplified from genomic DNA using the immunoSEQ Assay, a bias-controlled multiplex PCR. The source study handled its data this way. Nucleated cell counts per sample were estimated from amplification of reference gene primers within the assay. Sequence reads were collapsed and filtered to measure the absolute abundance of every unique TCRbeta CDR3 rearrangement. For each sample, productive Simpson clonality was calculated as the square root of Simpson's diversity index across productive rearrangements. Here the immuneACCESS table is served through TCRdb, limited to in-frame sequences with V and J called. Missing clones are a known gap in these copies; in checked studies unresolved V genes cover under half, and the rest lacks a known reason. D and trimming were read from the DNA, whereas the V and J calls and clone size are those reported in that table. For this sample there are 150,000 to 200,000 clones; around 85% appear just once. The ten largest clones take up 4% of the sample.

The clonotype comes from a woman between 70 and 85 years old with acute or convalescent COVID-19. The chain is made from TRBV19 and TRBJ1-3; 7 bases in between match TRBD1. Material for sequencing was peripheral blood. The sequenced DNA is TGTGCCAGTAGTATAACCGGGACAGCAAGTTCTGGAAACACCATATATTTT. The translation is CASSITGTASSGNTIYF.